Presented here are 19 T cell receptor beta chains from one specimen sequenced in a study of blood T cell repertoires in COVID-19. Produced via immunoSEQ multiplex PCR; TCRdb's table is partial and in-frame only. The table includes hundreds of thousands of clones, roughly 76% detected once. The sequencing input was peripheral blood. The receptor set was obtained from an elderly woman with COVID-19, enrolled during active disease.

The J gene is TRBJ2-3, the V gene TRBV7-8; 9 positions agree with TRBD1. This CDR3 has 18 amino acids. CDR1 SGHVS and CDR2 FQNEAQ come from the germline V gene. The trim removed 3 bases at V and 3 bases at J, leaving 13 bases unmatched. CDR3 sequence: CASSFRTRDRVGTDTQYF. CDR3 DNA: TGTGCCAGCAGCTTTCGCACCCGGGACAGGGTCGGAACAGATACGCAGTATTTT.

The chain recombines TRBV28 with TRBJ2-3; 10 nucleotides align to TRBD2. Unmatched junction bases numbered 10, after V lost 3 bases and J lost 4 bases. Germline CDR1 is MDHEN and CDR2 is SYDVKM. This CDR3 is built from 17 residues. This CDR3 reads CASSFVGLAGDADTQYF. As DNA, the CDR3 is TGTGCCAGCAGTTTTGTGGGTCTAGCGGGAGATGCAGATACGCAGTATTTT.

J is TRBJ1-1 and V is TRBV6-5; 7 bases map to TRBD1. The CDR3 length is 14 residues. After removal of 6 bases from V and 1 base from J, the junction contained 5 bases not matched to a gene. CDR1 and CDR2 from the germline V gene are MNHEY and SVGAGI. CDR3 nucleotides: TGTGCCAGCAGACCTAACAGGGGGAACACTGAAGCTTTCTTT. This encodes CASRPNRGNTEAFF.

This clone is a singleton in its sample. This chain joins TRBV11-2 and TRBJ2-7; D remains ambiguous. CDR3 length: 14 residues. Germline values: CDR1 SGHAT, CDR2 FQNNGV. V was clipped by 0 bases and J by 6 bases, with 12 bases between them. As DNA, the CDR3 is TGTGCCAGCAGCTTAGATCCCTTGCGAGGCGAGCAGTACTTC. It codes for CASSLDPLRGEQYF.

With respect to this clone: The sample has other DNA sequences that encode this CDR3 too. The V gene is TRBV2, the J gene TRBJ2-6; maybe TRBD1 (5 bases). V gave up 3 bases and J gave up 2 bases, with 8 bases separating them. Per the germline V gene, CDR1 is SNHLY and CDR2 is FYNNEI. The CDR3 spans 15 residues. CDR3 DNA: TGTGCCAGCAGTGAGGAAGGGGCTGGGGCCAACGTCCTGACTTTC. Amino acids: CASSEEGAGANVLTF.

The chain carries TRBV2 and TRBJ2-2; 7 nucleotides align to TRBD1. The CDR3 consists of 15 residues. Germline trimming cut 6 bases from V and 1 base from J; bases unmatched to any gene: 5. Germline CDR1 reads SNHLY; CDR2 reads FYNNEI. The CDR3 loop is CASRARQGNTGELFF. The CDR3 coding sequence is TGTGCCAGCAGGGCCAGACAGGGGAACACCGGGGAGCTGTTTTTT.

The chain links TRBV20-1 to TRBJ1-1; TRBD1 matches at 8 bases. The J segment lost 3 bases and the V segment lost 3 bases, leaving 6 bases of the junction unmatched. The CDR3 is made up of 14 amino acids. Germline assignment: CDR1 DFQATT and CDR2 SNEGSKA (reference sequence). CDR3 nucleotides: TGCAGTGCTAGTCCGACAGGGGTGGACACTGAAGCTTTCTTT. Protein sequence: CSASPTGVDTEAFF.

The sample holds a few counts of this clone. The rearrangement joins TRBV5-6 to TRBJ2-7; possibly TRBD2 for D (5 bases). With 4 bases removed from V and 3 bases from J, the gap between germline ends came to 11 bases. The CDR3 totals 13 residues. Germline V gene lookup returns CDR1 SGHDT and CDR2 YYEEEE. CDR3 protein: CASSLDGLYEQYF. The CDR3 DNA reads TGTGCCAGCAGCCTCGACGGACTCTACGAGCAGTACTTC. The full variable domain, with the rest looked up from reference TRBV5-6 and TRBJ2-7, is DAGVTQSPTHLIKTRGQQVTLRCSPKSGHDTVSWYQQALGQGPQFIFQYYEEEERQRGNFPDRFSGHQFPNYSSELNVNALLLGDSALYLCASSLDGLYEQYFGPGTRLTVT.

The chain combines TRBV10-2 with TRBJ2-4, with 9 bases lining up with TRBD2. V trimming: 11 bases; J trimming: 2 bases; junction bases outside the gene matches: 7. Germline-derived CDR1 and CDR2 are WSHSY and SAAADI. This CDR3 region has 14 residues. The CDR3 bases are TGCGCCGCACGACTAGCGGATCCCAAAAACATTCAGTACTTC. Amino acids: CAARLADPKNIQYF.

V is TRBV7-9 and J is TRBJ2-1; the match to TRBD2 covers 12 bases. V lost 3 bases, J lost 6 bases, and 3 bases stayed unmatched. Per germline, CDR1 SEHNR and CDR2 FQNEAQ (reference sequence). The CDR3 extends over 15 amino acids. CDR3: CASSFWTSGINEQFF. CDR3 coding DNA: TGTGCCAGCAGCTTCTGGACTAGCGGGATCAATGAGCAGTTCTTC.

This chain uses TRBV29-1 with TRBJ2-7, with D perhaps TRBD2 (5 bases). The CDR3 is 13 residues long. The V gene lost 3 bases and the J gene lost 0 bases, with 9 bases spanning the gap. Germline loops: CDR1 SQVTM, CDR2 ANQGSEA. CDR3 nucleotide sequence: TGCAGCGTTGAGCACCGGGACTCCTACGAGCAGTACTTC. This codes for CSVEHRDSYEQYF.

V gene TRBV10-3 combines with J gene TRBJ2-7, with TRBD2 matching over 8 bases. The CDR3 runs 15 residues. Trimming took 3 bases from V and 5 from J; bases not matched to a gene: 9. Germline V gene sequence: CDR1 ENHRY, CDR2 SYGVKD. CDR3 in amino acids: CAISEKRGGVNEQYF. In nucleotides, the CDR3 is TGTGCCATCAGTGAAAAACGGGGGGGTGTGAACGAGCAGTACTTC.

This clone was observed a few times. CDR3 nucleotides: TGTGCCAGCAGCCCGTCCGGAGCCTACGAGCAGTACTTC. The encoded protein is CASSPSGAYEQYF. The chain employs TRBV12-3 or TRBV12-4 and TRBJ2-7; no reliable D call. The CDR3 loop spans 13 amino acids. V shed 6 bases and J shed 2 bases, with 11 bases lying between them.

V usage is TRBV11-3 and J usage is TRBJ2-5; D is perhaps TRBD2 (6 bases). Germline assignment: CDR1 SGHNT and CDR2 YENEEA. V lost 5 bases to trimming and J lost 3 bases, with 7 bases between them. The CDR3 has 12 residues. This CDR3 is CASSGGEETQYF. The CDR3, as DNA: TGTGCCAGCAGCGGCGGGGAAGAGACCCAGTACTTC. The full variable domain, completed using reference TRBV11-3 and TRBJ2-5, is EAGVVQSPRYKIIEKKQPVAFWCNPISGHNTLYWYLQNLGQGPELLIRYENEEAVDDSQLPKDRFSAERLKGVDSTLKIQPAELGDSAVYLCASSGGEETQYFGPGTRLLVL.

The gene calls are TRBV7-9 and TRBJ2-1, with 8 nucleotides matching TRBD1. The CDR3 is 15 amino acids. V was clipped by 6 bases and J by 3 bases; unmatched bases: 7. Per the germline V gene, CDR1 is SEHNR and CDR2 is FQNEAQ (reference sequence). The DNA of the CDR3 is TGTGCCAGCAGGCCCGGACAGGGTGGCTACAATGAGCAGTTCTTC. Its translation: CASRPGQGGYNEQFF.

The chain combines TRBV11-3 with TRBJ2-1; maybe TRBD1 (6 bases). The V end was cut by 0 bases, the J end by 7 bases, with 19 bases between. Germline V lookup: CDR1 SGHNT, CDR2 YENEEA. The CDR3 covers 17 residues. The CDR3 nucleotides are TGTGCCAGCAGCTTAGAACACGGGACCCAGGGGTCAAATGAGCAGTTCTTC. Protein: CASSLEHGTQGSNEQFF.

The chain combines TRBV6-1 with TRBJ1-1; 7 nucleotides line up with TRBD1. Germline-derived CDR1 and CDR2 are MNHNS and SASEGT. The V gene end was trimmed by 5 bases and the J gene end by 0 bases; junction bases not matched to a gene: 6. The CDR3 has 15 amino acids. Here the CDR3 reads CASSKPTGVNTEAFF. CDR3 coding DNA: TGTGCCAGCAGTAAACCCACAGGGGTGAACACTGAAGCTTTCTTT.

Remarks on this clone: Germline is not matched at one junction end, which may reflect a read error. The rearrangement joins TRBV11-2 to TRBJ2-7, with 7 bases matching TRBD1. This CDR3 is built from 15 residues. Germline-derived CDR1 and CDR2 are SGHAT and FQNNGV. The CDR3 sequence: CASSLTGTVSYEQYF. The CDR3 DNA is TGTGCCAGCAGCTTAACCGGGACAGTGTCCTATGAGCAGTACTTC.

V and J are TRBV10-3 and TRBJ1-1, with 10 bases matching TRBD1. The V gene's germline CDR1 is ENHRY and CDR2 SYGVKD. Trimming cost V 6 bases and J 4 bases; bases outside gene matches: 2. The CDR3 has 13 residues. This chain's CDR3 is CAIRGTGATEAFF. CDR3 coding DNA: TGTGCCATCAGGGGGACAGGGGCCACTGAAGCTTTCTTT.